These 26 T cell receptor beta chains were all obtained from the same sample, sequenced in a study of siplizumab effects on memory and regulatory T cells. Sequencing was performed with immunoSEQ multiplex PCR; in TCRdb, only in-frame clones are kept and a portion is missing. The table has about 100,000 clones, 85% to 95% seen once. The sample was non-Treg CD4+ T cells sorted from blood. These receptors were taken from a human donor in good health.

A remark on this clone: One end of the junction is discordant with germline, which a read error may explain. Written as DNA, the CDR3 is TGTGCTAGCAGCCCCGGCGCGGGAGGGTCAAACACCGGGGAGCTGTTTTTT. Translating gives CASSPGAGGSNTGELFF. This rearrangement joins TRBV7-7 to TRBJ2-2; 9 bases map to TRBD2. Per germline, CDR1 SSHAT and CDR2 FNYEAQ (reference sequence). The CDR3 runs to 17 residues. The variable domain in full, with the rest retrieved from reference TRBV7-7 and TRBJ2-2, is GAGVSQSPRYKVTKRGQDVTLRCDPISSHATLYWYQQALGQGPEFLTYFNYEAQPDKSGLPSDRFSAERPEGSISTLTIQRTEQRDSAMYRCASSPGAGGSNTGELFFGEGSRLTVL.

Here the CDR3 DNA reads TGTGCCAGCAGCTTAGGGGGGGCGAGGAATCAGCCCCAGCATTTT. This translates into CASSLGGARNQPQHF. The chain has TRBV7-2 and TRBJ1-5; D may be TRBD1 (6 bases). V was trimmed by 1 base and J by 4 bases, leaving 11 bases between them. CDR3 length: 15 residues. Per the germline V gene, CDR1 is SGHTA and CDR2 is FQGNSA.

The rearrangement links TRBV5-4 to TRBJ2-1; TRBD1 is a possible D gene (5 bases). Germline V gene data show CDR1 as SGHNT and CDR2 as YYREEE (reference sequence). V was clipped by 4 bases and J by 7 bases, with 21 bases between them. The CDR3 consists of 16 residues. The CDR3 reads CASSTSPPGLGNEQFF. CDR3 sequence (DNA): TGTGCCAGCAGCACTTCCCCCCCAGGGCTCGGGAATGAGCAGTTCTTC.

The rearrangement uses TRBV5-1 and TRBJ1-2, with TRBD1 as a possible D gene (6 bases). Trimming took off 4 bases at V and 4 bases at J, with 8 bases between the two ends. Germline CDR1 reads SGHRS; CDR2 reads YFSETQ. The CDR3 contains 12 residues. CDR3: CASSATGYGYTF. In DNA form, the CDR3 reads TGCGCCAGCAGCGCGACAGGCTATGGCTACACCTTC. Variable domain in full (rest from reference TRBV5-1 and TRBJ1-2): KAGVTQTPRYLIKTRGQQVTLSCSPISGHRSVSWYQQTPGQGLQFLFEYFSETQRNKGNFPGRFSGRQFSNSRSEMNVSTLELGDSALYLCASSATGYGYTFGSGTRLTVV.

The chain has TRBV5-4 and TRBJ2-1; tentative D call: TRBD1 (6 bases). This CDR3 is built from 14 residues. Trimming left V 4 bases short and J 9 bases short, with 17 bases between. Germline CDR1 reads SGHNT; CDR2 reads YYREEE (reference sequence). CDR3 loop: CASSQPLGGTEQFF. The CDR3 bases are TGTGCCAGCAGCCAGCCGTTAGGGGGTACTGAGCAGTTCTTC.

CDR3 sequence: CASSLALGTKNQPQHF. In DNA form, the CDR3 reads TGTGCCAGCAGCTTAGCTCTGGGAACAAAGAATCAGCCCCAGCATTTT. The V call is TRBV11-3, the J call TRBJ1-5; D is uncertain. From germline, CDR1 is SGHNT and CDR2 YENEEA. CDR3 length: 16 amino acids. The V end lost 1 base, the J end lost 4 bases, and 14 bases lay between the germline ends.

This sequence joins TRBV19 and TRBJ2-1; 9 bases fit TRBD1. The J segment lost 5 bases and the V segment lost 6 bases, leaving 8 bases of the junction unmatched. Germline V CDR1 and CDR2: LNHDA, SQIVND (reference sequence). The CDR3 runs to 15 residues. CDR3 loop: CASSPRGTGNNEQFF. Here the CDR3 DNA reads TGTGCCAGTAGCCCCCGCGGGACAGGGAACAATGAGCAGTTCTTC.

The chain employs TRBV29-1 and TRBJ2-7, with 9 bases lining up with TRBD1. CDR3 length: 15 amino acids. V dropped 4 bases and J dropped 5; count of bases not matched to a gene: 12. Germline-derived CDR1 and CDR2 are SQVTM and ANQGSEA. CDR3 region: CSVGVRGQGRDEQYF. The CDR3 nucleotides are TGCAGCGTTGGGGTCCGGGGACAGGGAAGGGACGAGCAGTACTTC.

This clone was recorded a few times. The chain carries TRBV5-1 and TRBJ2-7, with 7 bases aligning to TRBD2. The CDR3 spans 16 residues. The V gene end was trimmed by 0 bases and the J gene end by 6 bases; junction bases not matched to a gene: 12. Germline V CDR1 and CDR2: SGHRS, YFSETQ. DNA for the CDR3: TGCGCCAGCAGCTTGGCAGCGGGGACGAGGTCGAGCGAGCAGTACTTC. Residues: CASSLAAGTRSSEQYF.

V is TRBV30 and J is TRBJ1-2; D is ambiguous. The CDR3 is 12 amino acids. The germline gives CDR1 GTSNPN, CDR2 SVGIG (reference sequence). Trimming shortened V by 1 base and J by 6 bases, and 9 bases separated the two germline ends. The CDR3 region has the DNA TGTGCCTGGAGTGGGGGAAGGCATGGCTACACCTTC. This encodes CAWSGGRHGYTF.

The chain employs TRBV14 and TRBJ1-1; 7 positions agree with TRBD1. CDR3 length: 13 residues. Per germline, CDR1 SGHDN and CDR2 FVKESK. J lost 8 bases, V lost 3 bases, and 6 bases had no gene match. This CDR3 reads CASSQGRDREAFF. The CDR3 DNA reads TGTGCCAGCAGCCAGGGCCGGGACAGAGAAGCTTTCTTT.

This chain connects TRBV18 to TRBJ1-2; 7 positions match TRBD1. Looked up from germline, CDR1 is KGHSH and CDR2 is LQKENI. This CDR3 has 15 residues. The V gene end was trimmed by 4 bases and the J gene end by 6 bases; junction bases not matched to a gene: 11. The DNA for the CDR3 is TGTGCCAGCTCACTAATGACAGGGAGGACTGATGGCTACACCTTC. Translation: CASSLMTGRTDGYTF.

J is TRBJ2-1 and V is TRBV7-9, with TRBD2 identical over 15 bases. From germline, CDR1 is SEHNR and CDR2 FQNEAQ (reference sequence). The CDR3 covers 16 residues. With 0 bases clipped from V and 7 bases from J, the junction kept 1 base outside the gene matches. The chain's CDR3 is CASSLAGTSGRNEQFF. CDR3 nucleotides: TGTGCCAGCAGCTTAGCCGGGACTAGCGGGAGGAATGAGCAGTTCTTC.

Here the CDR3 DNA reads TGTGCCAGCAGCCCCAGGGGGAACACTGAAGCTTTCTTT. It translates to CASSPRGNTEAFF. The chain joins TRBV11-3 to TRBJ1-1; D possibly corresponds to TRBD1 (6 bases). Germline V gene data show CDR1 as SGHNT and CDR2 as YENEEA. The V and J ends lost 5 bases and 1 base respectively, with 8 bases between them. This CDR3 comprises 13 residues.

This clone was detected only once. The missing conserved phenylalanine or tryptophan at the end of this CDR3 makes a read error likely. The CDR3 sequence is CASNIKGIGYGYTL. The CDR3, as DNA: TGTGCCAGCAATATCAAGGGCATCGGCTATGGCTACACCCTC. The rearrangement joins TRBV2 to TRBJ1-2; the D is unclear. The length of the CDR3 is 14 residues. Germline assignment: CDR1 SNHLY and CDR2 FYNNEI. With 7 bases removed from V and 4 bases from J, the gap between germline ends came to 16 bases.

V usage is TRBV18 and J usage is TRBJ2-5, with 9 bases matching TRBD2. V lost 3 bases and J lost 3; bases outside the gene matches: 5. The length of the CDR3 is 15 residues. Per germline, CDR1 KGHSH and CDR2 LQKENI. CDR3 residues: CASSPQAGGEETQYF. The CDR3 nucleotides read TGTGCCAGCTCACCCCAAGCGGGAGGTGAAGAGACCCAGTACTTC.

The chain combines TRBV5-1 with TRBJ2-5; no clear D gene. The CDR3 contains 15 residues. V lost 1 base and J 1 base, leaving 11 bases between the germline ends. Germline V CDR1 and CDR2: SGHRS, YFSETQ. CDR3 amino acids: CASSLTAALQETQYF. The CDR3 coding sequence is TGCGCCAGCAGCTTGACAGCCGCCCTCCAAGAGACCCAGTACTTC. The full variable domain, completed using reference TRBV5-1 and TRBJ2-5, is KAGVTQTPRYLIKTRGQQVTLSCSPISGHRSVSWYQQTPGQGLQFLFEYFSETQRNKGNFPGRFSGRQFSNSRSEMNVSTLELGDSALYLCASSLTAALQETQYFGPGTRLLVL.

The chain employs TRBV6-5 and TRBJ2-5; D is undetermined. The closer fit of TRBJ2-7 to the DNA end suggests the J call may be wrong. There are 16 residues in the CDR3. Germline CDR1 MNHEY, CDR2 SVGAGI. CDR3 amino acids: CASSYSRTSTSYEQYF. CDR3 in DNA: TGTGCCAGCAGTTACTCTCGGACCTCAACCTCCTACGAGCAGTACTTC.

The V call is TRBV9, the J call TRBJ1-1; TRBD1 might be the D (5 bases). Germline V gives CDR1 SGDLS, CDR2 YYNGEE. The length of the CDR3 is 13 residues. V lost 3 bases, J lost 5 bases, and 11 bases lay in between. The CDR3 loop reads CASSEGSRTEAFF. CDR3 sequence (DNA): TGTGCCAGCAGCGAGGGGAGTAGGACTGAAGCTTTCTTT. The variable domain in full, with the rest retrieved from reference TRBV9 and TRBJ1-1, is DSGVTQTPKHLITATGQRVTLRCSPRSGDLSVYWYQQSLDQGLQFLIQYYNGEERAKGNILERFSAQQFPDLHSELNLSSLELGDSALYFCASSEGSRTEAFFGQGTRLTVV.

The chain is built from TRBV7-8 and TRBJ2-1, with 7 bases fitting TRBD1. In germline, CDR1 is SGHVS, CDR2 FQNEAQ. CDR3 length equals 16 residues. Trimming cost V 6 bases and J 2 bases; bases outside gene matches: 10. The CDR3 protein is CASRTGQYGTYNEQFF. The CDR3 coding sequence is TGTGCCAGCAGGACAGGGCAGTATGGGACCTACAATGAGCAGTTCTTC.

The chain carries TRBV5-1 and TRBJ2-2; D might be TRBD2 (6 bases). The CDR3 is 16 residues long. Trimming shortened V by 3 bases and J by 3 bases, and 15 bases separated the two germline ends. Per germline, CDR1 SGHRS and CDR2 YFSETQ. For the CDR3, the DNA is TGCGCCAGCAGCTCCCTGACTAAGCGGGACACCGGGGAGCTGTTTTTT. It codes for CASSSLTKRDTGELFF.

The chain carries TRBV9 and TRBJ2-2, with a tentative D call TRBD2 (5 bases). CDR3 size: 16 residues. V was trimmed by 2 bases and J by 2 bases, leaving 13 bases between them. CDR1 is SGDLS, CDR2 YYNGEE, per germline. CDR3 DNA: TGTGCCAGCAGCGTTGACGTGGGAGACAACACCGGGGAGCTGTTTTTT. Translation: CASSVDVGDNTGELFF.

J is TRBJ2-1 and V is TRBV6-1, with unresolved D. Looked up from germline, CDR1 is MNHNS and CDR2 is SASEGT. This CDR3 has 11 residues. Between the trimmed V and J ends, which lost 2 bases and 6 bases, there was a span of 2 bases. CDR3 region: CASSEPNEQFF. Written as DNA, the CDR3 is TGTGCCAGCAGTGAACCCAATGAGCAGTTCTTC.

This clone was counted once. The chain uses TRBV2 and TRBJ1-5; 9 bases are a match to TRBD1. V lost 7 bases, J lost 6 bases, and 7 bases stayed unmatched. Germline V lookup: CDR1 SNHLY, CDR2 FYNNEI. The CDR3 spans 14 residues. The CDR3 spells CASTPGQGGQPQHF. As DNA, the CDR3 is TGTGCCAGCACCCCGGGACAGGGTGGTCAGCCCCAGCATTTT. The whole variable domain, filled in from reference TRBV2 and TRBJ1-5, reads EPEVTQTPSHQVTQMGQEVILRCVPISNHLYFYWYRQILGQKVEFLVSFYNNEISEKSEIFDDQFSVERPDGSNFTLKIRSTKLEDSAMYFCASTPGQGGQPQHFGDGTRLSIL.

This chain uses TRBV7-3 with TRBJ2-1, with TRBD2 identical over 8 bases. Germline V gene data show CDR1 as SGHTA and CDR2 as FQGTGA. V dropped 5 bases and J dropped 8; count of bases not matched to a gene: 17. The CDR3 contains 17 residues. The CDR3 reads CASSQAPPLAGNDEQFF. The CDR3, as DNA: TGTGCCAGCAGCCAAGCCCCCCCGTTAGCGGGAAATGATGAGCAGTTCTTC. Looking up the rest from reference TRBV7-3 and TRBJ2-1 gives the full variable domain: GAGVSQTPSNKVTEKGKYVELRCDPISGHTALYWYRQSLGQGPEFLIYFQGTGAADDSGLPNDRFFAVRPEGSVSTLKIQRTERGDSAVYLCASSQAPPLAGNDEQFFGPGTRLTVL.

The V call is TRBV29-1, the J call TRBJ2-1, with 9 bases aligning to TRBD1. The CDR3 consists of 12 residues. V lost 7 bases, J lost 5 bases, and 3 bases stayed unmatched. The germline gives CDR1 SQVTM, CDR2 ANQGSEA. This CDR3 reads CSGGQGHNEQFF. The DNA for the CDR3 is TGCAGCGGGGGACAGGGACACAATGAGCAGTTCTTC.